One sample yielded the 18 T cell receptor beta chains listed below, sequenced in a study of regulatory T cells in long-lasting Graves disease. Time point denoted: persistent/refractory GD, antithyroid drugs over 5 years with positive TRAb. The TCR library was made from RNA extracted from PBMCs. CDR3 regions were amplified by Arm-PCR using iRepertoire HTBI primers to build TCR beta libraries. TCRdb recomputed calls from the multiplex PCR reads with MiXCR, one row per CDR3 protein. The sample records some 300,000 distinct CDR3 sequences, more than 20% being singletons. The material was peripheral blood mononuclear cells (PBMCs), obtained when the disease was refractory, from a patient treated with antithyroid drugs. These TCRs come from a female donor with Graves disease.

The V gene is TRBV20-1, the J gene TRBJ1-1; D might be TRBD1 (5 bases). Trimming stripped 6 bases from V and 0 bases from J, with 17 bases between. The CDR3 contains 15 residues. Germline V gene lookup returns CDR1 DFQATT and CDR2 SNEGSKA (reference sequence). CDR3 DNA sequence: TGCAGTGCCTACCCCCTCGACAGATTGAACACTGAAGCTTTCTTT. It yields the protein CSAYPLDRLNTEAFF.

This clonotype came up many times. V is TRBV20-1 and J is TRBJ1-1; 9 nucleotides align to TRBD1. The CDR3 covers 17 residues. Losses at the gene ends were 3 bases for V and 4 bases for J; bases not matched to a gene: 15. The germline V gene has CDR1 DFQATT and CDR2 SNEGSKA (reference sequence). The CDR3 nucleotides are TGCAGTGCTAGTCCGGAACTCAGGACAGGGGAGGTCACTGAAGCTTTCTTT. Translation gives CSASPELRTGEVTEAFF.

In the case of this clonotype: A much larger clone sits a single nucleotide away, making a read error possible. The CDR3 sequence is CSAGDLAEQYF. The CDR3 nucleotides read TGCAGTGCTGGAGATTTGGCCGAGCAGTACTTC. The rearrangement links TRBV20-1 to TRBJ2-7; no definite D call. This CDR3 contains 11 residues. Germline values: CDR1 DFQATT, CDR2 SNEGSKA (reference sequence).

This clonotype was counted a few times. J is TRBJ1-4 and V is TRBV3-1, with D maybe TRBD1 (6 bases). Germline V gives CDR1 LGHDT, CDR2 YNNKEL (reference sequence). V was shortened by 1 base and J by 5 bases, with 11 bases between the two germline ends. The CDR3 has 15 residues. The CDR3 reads CASSQGGGANEKLFF. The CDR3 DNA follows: TGTGCCAGCAGCCAAGGGGGGGGGGCAAATGAAAAACTGTTTTTT.

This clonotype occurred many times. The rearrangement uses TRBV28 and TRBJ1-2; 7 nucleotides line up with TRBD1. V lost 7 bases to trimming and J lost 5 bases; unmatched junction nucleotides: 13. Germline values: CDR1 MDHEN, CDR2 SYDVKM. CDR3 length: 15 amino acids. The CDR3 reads CASTMGVARGYGYTF. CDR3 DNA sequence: TGTGCCAGCACGATGGGCGTTGCCAGGGGGTATGGCTACACCTTC.

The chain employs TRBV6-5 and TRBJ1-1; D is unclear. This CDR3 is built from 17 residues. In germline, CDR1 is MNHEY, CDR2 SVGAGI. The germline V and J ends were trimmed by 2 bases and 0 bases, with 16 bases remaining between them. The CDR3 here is CASSYGASLIMNTEAFF. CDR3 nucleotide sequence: TGTGCCAGCAGTTACGGTGCGTCGCTGATCATGAACACTGAAGCTTTCTTT.

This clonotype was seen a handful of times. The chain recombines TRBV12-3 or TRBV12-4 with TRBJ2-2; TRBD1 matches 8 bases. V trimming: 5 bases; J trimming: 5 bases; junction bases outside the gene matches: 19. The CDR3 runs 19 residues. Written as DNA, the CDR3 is TGTGCCAGCAGTCCCCCGACAGGGGTTGTGACGGGAGTTACCGGGGAGCTGTTTTTT. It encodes CASSPPTGVVTGVTGELFF.

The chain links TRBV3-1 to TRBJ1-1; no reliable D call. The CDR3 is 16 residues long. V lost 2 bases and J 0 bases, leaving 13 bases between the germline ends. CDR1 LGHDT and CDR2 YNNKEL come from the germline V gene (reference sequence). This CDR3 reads CASSQSDLILNTEAFF. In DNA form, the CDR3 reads TGTGCCAGCAGCCAATCAGATCTGATTTTGAACACTGAAGCTTTCTTT.

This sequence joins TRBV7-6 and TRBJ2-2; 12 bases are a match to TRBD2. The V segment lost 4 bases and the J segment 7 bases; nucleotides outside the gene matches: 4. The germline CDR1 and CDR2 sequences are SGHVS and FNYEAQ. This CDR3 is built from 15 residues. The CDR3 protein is CASSWTSGTLGELFF. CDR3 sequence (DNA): TGTGCCAGCAGCTGGACTAGCGGGACCCTCGGGGAGCTGTTTTTT.

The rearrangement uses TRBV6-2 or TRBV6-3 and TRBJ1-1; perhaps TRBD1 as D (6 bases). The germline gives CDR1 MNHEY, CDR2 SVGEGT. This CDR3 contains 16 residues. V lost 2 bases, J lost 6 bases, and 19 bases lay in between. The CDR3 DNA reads TGTGCCAGCAGTTACAGAGCCGCCTGGGGGCGGCCTGAAGCTTTCTTT. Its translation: CASSYRAAWGRPEAFF.

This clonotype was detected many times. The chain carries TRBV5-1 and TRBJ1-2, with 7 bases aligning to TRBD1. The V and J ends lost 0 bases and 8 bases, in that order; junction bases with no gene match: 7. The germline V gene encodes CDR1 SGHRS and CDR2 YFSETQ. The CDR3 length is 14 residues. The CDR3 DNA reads TGCGCCAGCAGCTTGGACCCACAGGGGCGAGGCTACACCTTC. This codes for CASSLDPQGRGYTF.

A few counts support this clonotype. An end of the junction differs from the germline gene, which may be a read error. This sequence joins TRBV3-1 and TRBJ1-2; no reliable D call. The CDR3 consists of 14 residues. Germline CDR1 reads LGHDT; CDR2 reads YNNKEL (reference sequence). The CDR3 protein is CASSKDRAPHGYTF. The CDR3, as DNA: TGTGCCAGCAGCAAAGACCGTGCACCGCATGGCTACACCTTC.

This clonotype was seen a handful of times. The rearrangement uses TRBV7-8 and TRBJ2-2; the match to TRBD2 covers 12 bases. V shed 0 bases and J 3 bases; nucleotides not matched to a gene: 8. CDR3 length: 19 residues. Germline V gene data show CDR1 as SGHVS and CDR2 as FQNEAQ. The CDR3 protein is CASSLARLAGGPDTGELFF. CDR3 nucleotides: TGTGCCAGCAGCTTAGCTAGGCTAGCGGGAGGGCCGGACACCGGGGAGCTGTTTTTT.

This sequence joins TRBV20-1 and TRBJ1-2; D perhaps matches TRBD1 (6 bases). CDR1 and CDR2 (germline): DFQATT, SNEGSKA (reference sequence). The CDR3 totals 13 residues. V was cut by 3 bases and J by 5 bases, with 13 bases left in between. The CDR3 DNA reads TGCAGTGCTAGGGACAGACTTCCTTATGGCTACACCTTC. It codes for CSARDRLPYGYTF.

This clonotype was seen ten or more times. For the CDR3, the DNA is TGTGCCAGCAGTTTGCCAGCAGGGCTTTCACCCCTCCACTTT. Translation: CASSLPAGLSPLHF. The chain recombines TRBV28 with TRBJ1-6; TRBD1 is a possible D gene (5 bases). Germline V gives CDR1 MDHEN, CDR2 SYDVKM. This CDR3 has 14 residues. V was cut by 3 bases and J by 9 bases, with 12 bases left in between.

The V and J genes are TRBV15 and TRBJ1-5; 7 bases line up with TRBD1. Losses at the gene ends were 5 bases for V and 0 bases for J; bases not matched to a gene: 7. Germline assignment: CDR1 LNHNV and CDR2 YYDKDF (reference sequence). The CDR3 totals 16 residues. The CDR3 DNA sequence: TGTGCCACCAGCCCCGGGGACAGCTATAGCAATCAGCCCCAGCATTTT. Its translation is CATSPGDSYSNQPQHF.

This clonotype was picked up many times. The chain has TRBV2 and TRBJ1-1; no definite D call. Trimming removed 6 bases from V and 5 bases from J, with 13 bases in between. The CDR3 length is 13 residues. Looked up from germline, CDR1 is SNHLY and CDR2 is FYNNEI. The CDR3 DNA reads TGTGCCAGCAGCGAGGGAATGGAAACTGAAGCTTTCTTT. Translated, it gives CASSEGMETEAFF.

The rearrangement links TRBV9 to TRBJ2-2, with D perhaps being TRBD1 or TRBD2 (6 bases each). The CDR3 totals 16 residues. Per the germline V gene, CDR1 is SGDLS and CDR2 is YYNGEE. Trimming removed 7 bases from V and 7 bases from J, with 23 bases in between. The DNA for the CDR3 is TGTGCCAGCGGAGGGGGGTTGGGGACACGTGTCGGGGAGCTGTTTTTT. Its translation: CASGGGLGTRVGELFF.